The 7 T cell receptor beta chains given below trace back to one sample, sequenced in a study of shared clonotypes between healthy human individuals. The method was immunoSEQ multiplex PCR; TCRdb's version includes in-frame clones alone and lacks a portion of them. The sample lists 950,000 to 1,100,000 clones, around 76% occurring once. The specimen sequenced was memory CD4+ T cells sorted from blood. This sample's subset: CD45RA-negative fraction. All receptors derive from a man younger than 30 in good health.

The CDR3 sequence: CASSGSGTGNNEQFF. Here the CDR3 DNA reads TGTGCCAGCAGTGGATCCGGGACAGGGAACAATGAGCAGTTCTTC. The chain recombines TRBV28 with TRBJ2-1, with 9 nucleotides matching TRBD1. Per the germline V gene, CDR1 is MDHEN and CDR2 is SYDVKM. The CDR3 runs 15 residues. Losses at the gene ends were 5 bases for V and 5 bases for J; bases not matched to a gene: 7.

The chain combines TRBV11-2 with TRBJ2-5, with TRBD2 identical over 10 bases. V was clipped by 0 bases and J by 1 base; unmatched bases: 5. The CDR3 contains 17 residues. CDR1 and CDR2 (germline): SGHAT, FQNNGV. This chain's CDR3 is CASSLDRASGGQETQYF. The DNA of the CDR3 is TGTGCCAGCAGCTTAGATAGGGCTAGCGGGGGCCAAGAGACCCAGTACTTC.

This sequence joins TRBV11-2 and TRBJ2-3; TRBD2 aligns across 11 bases. The V segment lost 3 bases and the J segment 2 bases; nucleotides outside the gene matches: 7. Germline V CDR1 and CDR2: SGHAT, FQNNGV. The CDR3 totals 17 residues. DNA of the CDR3: TGTGCCAGCAGCTTGAATGTAGCGGGAGGGAACACAGATACGCAGTATTTT. Encoded protein: CASSLNVAGGNTDTQYF.

The chain recombines TRBV13 with TRBJ1-1; D is perhaps TRBD1 (6 bases). CDR1 and CDR2 (germline): PRHDT, FYEKMQ (reference sequence). V lost 8 bases and J 1 base, leaving 11 bases between the germline ends. This CDR3 spans 13 amino acids. DNA for the CDR3: TGTGCCAGCCGAGCACAGGGGAACACTGAAGCTTTCTTT. It specifies CASRAQGNTEAFF.

The V gene is TRBV10-3, the J gene TRBJ2-7; TRBD1 matches at 10 bases. Germline V gene data show CDR1 as ENHRY and CDR2 as SYGVKD. The ends lost 6 bases at V and 7 bases at J; junction bases unmatched: 12. This CDR3 is 15 amino acids long. CDR3 in DNA: TGTGCCATCAGCTATTCCACCGGGACAGGGGAGGAGCAGTACTTC. Translation gives CAISYSTGTGEEQYF.

The chain joins TRBV5-6 to TRBJ2-1, with a weak D call TRBD2 (6 bases). The germline CDR1 and CDR2 sequences are SGHDT and YYEEEE. The V and J ends lost 0 bases and 4 bases respectively, with 11 bases between them. The CDR3 sequence is 15 residues long. The CDR3 DNA sequence: TGTGCCAGCAGCTTGGGTGCGGGACCGTACAATGAGCAGTTCTTC. It yields the protein CASSLGAGPYNEQFF.

The V call is TRBV23-1, the J call TRBJ2-2, with D hard to call. TRBV23-1 is assigned to the ORF class and has an uncertain function. V was trimmed by 0 bases and J by 1 base, leaving 6 bases between them. This CDR3 has 15 residues. CDR3 in DNA: TGCGCCAGCAGTCAATCGACCGAGAACACCGGGGAGCTGTTTTTT. It encodes CASSQSTENTGELFF.